The subject of this entry is one T cell receptor (beta chain). Possible read error: a much larger clone is one base away. Other DNA sequences in this sample translate to the same CDR3. The sample belongs to a study of T cell clones after liver transplantation. TCRdb's copy holds only in-frame clones and misses some; the assay was immunoSEQ multiplex PCR. This table has 31,000 or so clones, around 96% appearing once. The V end lost 1 base, the J end lost 3 bases, and 10 bases lay between the germline ends. CDR1 and CDR2 from the germline V gene are SQVTM and ANQGSEA. The CDR3 consists of 13 residues. This TCR derives from a human patient who received a liver transplant. Some T cells may trace back to the graft donor. The genes are TRBV29-1 and TRBJ2-7, with a tentative D call TRBD2 (6 bases). The source was CD8+ T cells from blood, collected 12 months after liver transplant. CDR3 amino acids: CSVEGGTFYEQYF. DNA for the CDR3: TGCAGCGTTGAAGGCGGGACTTTCTACGAGCAGTACTTC.